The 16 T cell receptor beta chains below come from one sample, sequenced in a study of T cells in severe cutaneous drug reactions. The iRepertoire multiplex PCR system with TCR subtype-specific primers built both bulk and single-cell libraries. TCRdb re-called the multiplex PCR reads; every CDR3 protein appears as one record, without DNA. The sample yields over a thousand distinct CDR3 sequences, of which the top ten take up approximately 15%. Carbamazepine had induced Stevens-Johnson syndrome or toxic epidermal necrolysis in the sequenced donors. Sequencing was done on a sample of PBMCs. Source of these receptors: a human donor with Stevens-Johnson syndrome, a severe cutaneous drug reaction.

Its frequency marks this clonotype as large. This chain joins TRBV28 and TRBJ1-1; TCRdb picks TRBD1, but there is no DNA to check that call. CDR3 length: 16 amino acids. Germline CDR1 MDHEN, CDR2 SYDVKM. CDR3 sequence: CASSFYIGHLNTEAFF.

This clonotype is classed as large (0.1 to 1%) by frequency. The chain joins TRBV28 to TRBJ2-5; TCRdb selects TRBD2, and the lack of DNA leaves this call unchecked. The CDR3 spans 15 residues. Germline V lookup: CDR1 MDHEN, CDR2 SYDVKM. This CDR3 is CASRLGLAAQETQYF.

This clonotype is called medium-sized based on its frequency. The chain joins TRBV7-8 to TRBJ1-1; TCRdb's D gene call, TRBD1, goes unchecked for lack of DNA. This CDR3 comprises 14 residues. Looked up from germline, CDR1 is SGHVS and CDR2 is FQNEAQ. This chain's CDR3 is CASSDDRFHTEAFF.

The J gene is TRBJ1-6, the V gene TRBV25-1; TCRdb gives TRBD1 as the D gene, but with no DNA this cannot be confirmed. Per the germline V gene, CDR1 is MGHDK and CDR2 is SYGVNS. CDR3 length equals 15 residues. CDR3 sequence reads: CASSEPGQINSPLHF.

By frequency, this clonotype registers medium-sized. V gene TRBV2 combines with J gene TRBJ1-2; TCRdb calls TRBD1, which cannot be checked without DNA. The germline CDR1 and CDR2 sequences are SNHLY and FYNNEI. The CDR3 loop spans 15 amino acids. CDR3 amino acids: CASSDGRGISRGYTF. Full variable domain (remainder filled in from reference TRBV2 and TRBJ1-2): EPEVTQTPSHQVTQMGQEVILRCVPISNHLYFYWYRQILGQKVEFLVSFYNNEISEKSEIFDDQFSVERPDGSNFTLKIRSTKLEDSAMYFCASSDGRGISRGYTFGSGTRLTVV.

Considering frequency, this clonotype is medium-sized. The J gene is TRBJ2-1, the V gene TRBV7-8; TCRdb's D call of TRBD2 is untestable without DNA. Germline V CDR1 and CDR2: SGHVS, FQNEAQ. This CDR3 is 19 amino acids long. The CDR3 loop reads CASSYIGGTSGRATNEQFF.

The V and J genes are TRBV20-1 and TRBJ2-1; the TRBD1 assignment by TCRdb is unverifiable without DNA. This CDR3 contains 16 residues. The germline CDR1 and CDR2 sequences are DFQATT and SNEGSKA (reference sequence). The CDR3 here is CSADGNQAKGSNEQFF.

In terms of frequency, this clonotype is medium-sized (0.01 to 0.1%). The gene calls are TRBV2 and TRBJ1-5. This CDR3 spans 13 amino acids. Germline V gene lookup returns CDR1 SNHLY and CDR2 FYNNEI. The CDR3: CASREDGNQPQHF.

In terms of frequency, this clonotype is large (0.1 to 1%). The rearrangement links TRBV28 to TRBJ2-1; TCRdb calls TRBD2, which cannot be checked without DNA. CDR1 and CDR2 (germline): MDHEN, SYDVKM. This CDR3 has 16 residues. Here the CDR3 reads CASTRAGTSRYNEQFF.

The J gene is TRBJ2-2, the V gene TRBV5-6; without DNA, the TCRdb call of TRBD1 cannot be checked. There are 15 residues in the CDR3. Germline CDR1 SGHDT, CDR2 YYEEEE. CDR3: CASRWTGENTGELFF.

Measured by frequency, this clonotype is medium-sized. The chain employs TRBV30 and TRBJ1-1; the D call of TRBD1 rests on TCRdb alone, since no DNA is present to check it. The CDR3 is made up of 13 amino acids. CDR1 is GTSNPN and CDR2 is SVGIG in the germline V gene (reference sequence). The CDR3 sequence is CAWGTAANTEAFF. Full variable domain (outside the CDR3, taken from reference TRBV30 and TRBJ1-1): SQTIHQWPATLVQPVGSPLSLECTVEGTSNPNLYWYRQAAGRGLQLLFYSVGIGQISSEVPQNLSASRPQDRQFILSSKKLLLSDSGFYLCAWGTAANTEAFFGQGTRLTVV.

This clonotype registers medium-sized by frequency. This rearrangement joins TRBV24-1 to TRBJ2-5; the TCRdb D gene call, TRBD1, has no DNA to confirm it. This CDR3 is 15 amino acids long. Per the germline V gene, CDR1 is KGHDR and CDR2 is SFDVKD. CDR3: CATSDTTGAGETQYF.

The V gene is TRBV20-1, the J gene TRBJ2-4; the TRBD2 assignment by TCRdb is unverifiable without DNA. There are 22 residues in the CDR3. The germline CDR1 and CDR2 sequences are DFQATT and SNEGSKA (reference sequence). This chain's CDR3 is CSARLSPGDPAGGGVSKNIQYF.

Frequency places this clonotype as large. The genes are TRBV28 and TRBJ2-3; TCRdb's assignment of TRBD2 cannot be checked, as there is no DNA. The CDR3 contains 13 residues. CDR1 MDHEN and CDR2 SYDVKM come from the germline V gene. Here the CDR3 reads CASSSGRTDTQYF. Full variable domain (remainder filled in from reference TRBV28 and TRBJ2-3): DVKVTQSSRYLVKRTGEKVFLECVQDMDHENMFWYRQDPGLGLRLIYFSYDVKMKEKGDIPEGYSVSREKKERFSLILESASTNQTSMYLCASSSGRTDTQYFGPGTRLTVL.

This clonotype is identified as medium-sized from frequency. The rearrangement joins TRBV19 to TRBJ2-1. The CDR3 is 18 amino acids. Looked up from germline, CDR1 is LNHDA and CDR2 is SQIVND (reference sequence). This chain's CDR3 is CASSMVTEPVILQYEQFF.

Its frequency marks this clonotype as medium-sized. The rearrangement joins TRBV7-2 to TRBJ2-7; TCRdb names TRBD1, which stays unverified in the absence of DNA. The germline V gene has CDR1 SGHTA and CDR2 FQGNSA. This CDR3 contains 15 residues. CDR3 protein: CASSFSTGTWAEQYF.